Here is one TCR beta chain with its context. Its antigen is still unknown. TCRdb reprocessed the 5' RACE reads and stores each CDR3 protein as one record, lacking DNA. The sample has a few hundred thousand distinct CDR3 sequences. There are 14 residues in the CDR3. In germline, CDR1 is LGHNT, CDR2 FRNRAP. The data originate from a study of monozygotic twins with inflammatory bowel disease. Regarding the study as a whole: Using the inverse Simpson index, IBD patients had lower TCRbeta diversity than healthy co-twins. Possibly because of limited power, concordant and discordant twins showed no difference in repertoire similarity. The data did not back a single strong IBD-associated clonotype or signal.

Sequenced: blood. This TCR came from a human donor with ulcerative colitis or Crohn's disease, or a healthy co-twin of an affected twin (not recorded which). The gene calls are TRBV12-5 and TRBJ1-2; TCRdb names TRBD1, which stays unverified in the absence of DNA. CDR3 residues: CASGFWDGTYGYTF.